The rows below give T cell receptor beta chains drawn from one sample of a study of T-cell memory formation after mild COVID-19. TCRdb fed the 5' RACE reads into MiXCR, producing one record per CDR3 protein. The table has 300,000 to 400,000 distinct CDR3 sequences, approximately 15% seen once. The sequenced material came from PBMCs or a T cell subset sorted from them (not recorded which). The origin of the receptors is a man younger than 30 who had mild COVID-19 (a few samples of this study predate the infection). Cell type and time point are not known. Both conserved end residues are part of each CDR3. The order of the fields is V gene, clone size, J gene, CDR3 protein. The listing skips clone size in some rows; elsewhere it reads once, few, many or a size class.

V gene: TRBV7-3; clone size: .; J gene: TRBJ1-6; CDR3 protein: CASSLQGSAYNSPLHF
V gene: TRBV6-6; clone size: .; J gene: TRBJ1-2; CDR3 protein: CASSQTGTPYGGYTF
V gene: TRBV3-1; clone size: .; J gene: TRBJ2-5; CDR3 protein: CASRRSGGALARGTQYF
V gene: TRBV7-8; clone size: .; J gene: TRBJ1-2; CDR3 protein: CASSSRPGQGGGYTF
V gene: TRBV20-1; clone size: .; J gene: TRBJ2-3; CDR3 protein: CSVGRSTDTQYF
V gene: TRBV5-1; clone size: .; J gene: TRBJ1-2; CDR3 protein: CASSPGQLTNYGYTF
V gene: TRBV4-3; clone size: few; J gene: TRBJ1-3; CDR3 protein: CASSQENVRNTIYF
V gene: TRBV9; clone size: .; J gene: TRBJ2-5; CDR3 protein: CASSELSTGGETQYF
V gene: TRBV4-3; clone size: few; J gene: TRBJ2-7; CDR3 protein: CASSQDLGAEQYF
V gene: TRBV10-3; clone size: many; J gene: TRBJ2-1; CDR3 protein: CAIAPGGARNEQFF